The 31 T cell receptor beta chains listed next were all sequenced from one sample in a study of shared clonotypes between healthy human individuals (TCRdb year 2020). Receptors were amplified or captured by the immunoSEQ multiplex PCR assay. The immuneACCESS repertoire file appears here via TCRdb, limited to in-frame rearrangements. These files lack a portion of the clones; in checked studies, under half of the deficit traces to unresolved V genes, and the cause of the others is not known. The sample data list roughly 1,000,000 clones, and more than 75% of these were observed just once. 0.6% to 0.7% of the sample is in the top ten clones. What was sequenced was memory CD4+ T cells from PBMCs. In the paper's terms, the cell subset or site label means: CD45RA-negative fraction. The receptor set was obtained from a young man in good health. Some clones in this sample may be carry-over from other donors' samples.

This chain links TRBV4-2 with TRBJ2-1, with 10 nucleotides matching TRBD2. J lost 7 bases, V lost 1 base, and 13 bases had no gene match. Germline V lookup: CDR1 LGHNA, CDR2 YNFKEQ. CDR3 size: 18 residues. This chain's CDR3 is CASSQAPSSGSGNNEQFF. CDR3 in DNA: TGTGCCAGCAGCCAAGCTCCCTCTAGCGGGAGTGGTAATAATGAGCAGTTCTTC.

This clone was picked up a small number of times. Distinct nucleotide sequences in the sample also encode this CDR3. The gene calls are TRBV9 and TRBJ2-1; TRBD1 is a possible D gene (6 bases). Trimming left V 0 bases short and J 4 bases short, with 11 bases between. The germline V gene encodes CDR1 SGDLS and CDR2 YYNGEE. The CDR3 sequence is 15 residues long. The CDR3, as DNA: TGTGCCAGCAGCGTAGGGCAGGGGCGTTACAATGAGCAGTTCTTC. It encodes CASSVGQGRYNEQFF.

The CDR3 sequence is CASTLQGAGNTIYF. CDR3 DNA: TGTGCCAGCACTCTTCAGGGCGCGGGAAACACCATATATTTT. J is TRBJ1-3 and V is TRBV28; D perhaps matches TRBD1 (5 bases). V gave up 7 bases and J gave up 4 bases, with 14 bases separating them. CDR3 length: 14 residues. Germline CDR1 MDHEN, CDR2 SYDVKM.

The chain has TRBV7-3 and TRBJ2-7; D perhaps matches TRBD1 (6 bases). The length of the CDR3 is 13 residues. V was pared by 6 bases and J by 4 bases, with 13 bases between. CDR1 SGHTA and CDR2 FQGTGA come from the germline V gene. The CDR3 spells CASRRDITYEQYF. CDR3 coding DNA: TGTGCCAGCAGACGGGACATAACGTACGAGCAGTACTTC.

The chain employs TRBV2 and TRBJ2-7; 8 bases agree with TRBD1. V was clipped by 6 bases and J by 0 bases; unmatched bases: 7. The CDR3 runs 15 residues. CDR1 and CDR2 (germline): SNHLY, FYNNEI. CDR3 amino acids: CASRMDRAGSYEQYF. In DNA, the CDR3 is TGTGCCAGCAGGATGGACAGGGCGGGCTCCTACGAGCAGTACTTC.

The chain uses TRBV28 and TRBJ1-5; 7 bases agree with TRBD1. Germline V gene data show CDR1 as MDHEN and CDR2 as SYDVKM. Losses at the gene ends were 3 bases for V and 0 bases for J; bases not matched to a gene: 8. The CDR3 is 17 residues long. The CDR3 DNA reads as TGTGCCAGCAGTTTTTGGGACAGTTCTTATAGCAATCAGCCCCAGCATTTT. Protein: CASSFWDSSYSNQPQHF.

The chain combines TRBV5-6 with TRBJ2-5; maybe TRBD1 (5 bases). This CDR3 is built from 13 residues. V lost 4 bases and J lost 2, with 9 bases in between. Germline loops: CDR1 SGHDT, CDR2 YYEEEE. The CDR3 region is CASSTDRQETQYF. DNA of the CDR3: TGTGCCAGCAGCACTGACAGACAAGAGACCCAGTACTTC.

The CDR3 bases are TGCGCCAGCAGCTTGGCGCTAGCGGGAGTTGACGAGCAGTACTTC. This encodes CASSLALAGVDEQYF. The chain joins TRBV5-1 to TRBJ2-7; 10 bases map to TRBD2. The CDR3 has 15 amino acids. CDR1 is SGHRS and CDR2 is YFSETQ in the germline V gene. Germline trimming cut 0 bases from V and 5 bases from J; bases unmatched to any gene: 5.

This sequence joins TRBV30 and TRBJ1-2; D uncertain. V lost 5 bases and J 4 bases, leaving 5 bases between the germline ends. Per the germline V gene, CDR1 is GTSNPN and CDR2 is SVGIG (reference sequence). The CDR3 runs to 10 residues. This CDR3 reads CAWYGYGYTF. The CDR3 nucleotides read TGTGCCTGGTATGGCTATGGCTACACCTTC.

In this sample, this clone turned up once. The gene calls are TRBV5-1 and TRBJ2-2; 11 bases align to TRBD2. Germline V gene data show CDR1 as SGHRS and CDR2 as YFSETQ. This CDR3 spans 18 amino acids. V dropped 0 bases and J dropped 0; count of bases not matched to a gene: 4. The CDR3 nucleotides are TGCGCCAGCAGCTTGGAGGCTAGCGGGAGGTCGAACACCGGGGAGCTGTTTTTT. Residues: CASSLEASGRSNTGELFF.

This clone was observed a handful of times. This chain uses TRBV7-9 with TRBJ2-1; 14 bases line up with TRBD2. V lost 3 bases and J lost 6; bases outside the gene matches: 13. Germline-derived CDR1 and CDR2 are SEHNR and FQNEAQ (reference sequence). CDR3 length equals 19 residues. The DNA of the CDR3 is TGTGCCAGCAGCTTTCTCCCGGGACTAGCGGGAGATGGAGGCAATGAGCAGTTCTTC. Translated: CASSFLPGLAGDGGNEQFF.

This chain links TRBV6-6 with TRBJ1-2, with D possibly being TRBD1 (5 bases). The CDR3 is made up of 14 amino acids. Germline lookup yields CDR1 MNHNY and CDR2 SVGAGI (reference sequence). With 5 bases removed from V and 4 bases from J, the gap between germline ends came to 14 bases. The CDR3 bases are TGTGCCAGCAGTCTAGACAGACCCGGCTATGGCTACACCTTC. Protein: CASSLDRPGYGYTF.

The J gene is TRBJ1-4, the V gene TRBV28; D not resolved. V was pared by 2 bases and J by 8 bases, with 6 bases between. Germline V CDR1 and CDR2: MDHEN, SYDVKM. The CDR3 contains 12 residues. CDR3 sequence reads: CASSLTDEKLFF. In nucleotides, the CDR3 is TGTGCCAGCAGTTTAACTGACGAAAAACTGTTTTTT.

Here the CDR3 reads CASRDLGYGEEKLFF. The CDR3 region has the DNA TGTGCCAGTAGAGACTTGGGATATGGAGAGGAAAAACTGTTTTTT. The chain recombines TRBV19 with TRBJ1-4, with D unclear. Germline V gives CDR1 LNHDA, CDR2 SQIVND (reference sequence). V dropped 6 bases and J dropped 8 bases, with 19 bases sitting between them. The CDR3 spans 15 residues.

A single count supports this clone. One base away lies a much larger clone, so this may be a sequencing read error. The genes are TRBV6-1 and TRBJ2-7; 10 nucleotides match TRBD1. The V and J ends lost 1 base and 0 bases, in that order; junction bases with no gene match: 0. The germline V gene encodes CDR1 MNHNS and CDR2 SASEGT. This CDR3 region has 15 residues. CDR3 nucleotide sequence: TGTGCCAGCAGTGAAGGGACAGGGGGCTCCTACGAGCAGTACTTC. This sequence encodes CASSEGTGGSYEQYF.

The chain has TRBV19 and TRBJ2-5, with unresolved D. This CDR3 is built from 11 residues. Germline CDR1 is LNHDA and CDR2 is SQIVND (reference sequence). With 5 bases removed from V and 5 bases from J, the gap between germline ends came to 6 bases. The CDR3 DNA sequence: TGTGCCAGTAGTTCCGCGGAGACCCAGTACTTC. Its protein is CASSSAETQYF.

The CDR3 DNA reads as TGTGCCTGGACCCCGGCAGGCGGTTACGGCTACACCTTC. This translates into CAWTPAGGYGYTF. The chain joins TRBV30 to TRBJ1-2; D is uncertain. This CDR3 region has 13 residues. Looked up from germline, CDR1 is GTSNPN and CDR2 is SVGIG (reference sequence). V was pared by 4 bases and J by 8 bases, with 17 bases between.

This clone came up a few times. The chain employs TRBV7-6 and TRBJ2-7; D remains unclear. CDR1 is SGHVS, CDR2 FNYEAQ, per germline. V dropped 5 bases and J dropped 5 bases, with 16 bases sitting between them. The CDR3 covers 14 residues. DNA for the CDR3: TGTGCCAGCAGCCACCCGGTGGATCCCGACGAGCAGTACTTC. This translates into CASSHPVDPDEQYF. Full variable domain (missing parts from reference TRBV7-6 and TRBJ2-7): GAGVSQSPRYKVTKRGQDVALRCDPISGHVSLYWYRQALGQGPEFLTYFNYEAQQDKSGLPNDRFSAERPEGSISTLTIQRTEQRDSAMYRCASSHPVDPDEQYFGPGTRLTVT.

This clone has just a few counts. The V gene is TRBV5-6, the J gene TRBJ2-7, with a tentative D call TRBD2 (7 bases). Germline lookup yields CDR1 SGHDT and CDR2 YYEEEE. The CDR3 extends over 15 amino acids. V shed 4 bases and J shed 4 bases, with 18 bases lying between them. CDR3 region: CASSKGGARVYEQYF. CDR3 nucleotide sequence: TGTGCCAGCAGCAAAGGGGGGGCGAGGGTTTACGAGCAGTACTTC.

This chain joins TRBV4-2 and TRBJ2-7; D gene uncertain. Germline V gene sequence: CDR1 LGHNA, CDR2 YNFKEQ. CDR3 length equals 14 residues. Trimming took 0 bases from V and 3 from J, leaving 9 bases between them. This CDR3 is CASSQDRRGYEQYF. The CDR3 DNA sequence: TGTGCCAGCAGCCAAGATCGCCGCGGCTACGAGCAGTACTTC.

The CDR3 nucleotides read TGTGCCAGCAAAACTACAGCAGATACGCAGTATTTT. It specifies CASKTTADTQYF. The J gene is TRBJ2-3, the V gene TRBV28, with D unclear. This CDR3 contains 12 residues. Trimming took off 7 bases at V and 4 bases at J, with 9 bases between the two ends. Germline CDR1 MDHEN, CDR2 SYDVKM. Full variable domain (outside the CDR3, taken from reference TRBV28 and TRBJ2-3): DVKVTQSSRYLVKRTGEKVFLECVQDMDHENMFWYRQDPGLGLRLIYFSYDVKMKEKGDIPEGYSVSREKKERFSLILESASTNQTSMYLCASKTTADTQYFGPGTRLTVL.

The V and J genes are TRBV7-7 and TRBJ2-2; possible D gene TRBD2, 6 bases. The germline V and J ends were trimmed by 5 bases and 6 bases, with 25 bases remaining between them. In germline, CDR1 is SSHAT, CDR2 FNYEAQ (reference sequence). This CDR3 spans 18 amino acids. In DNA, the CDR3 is TGTGCCAGCAGCCGGGACTTGGGCGCTTTAAAGGACCCCGGGGAGCTGTTTTTT. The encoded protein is CASSRDLGALKDPGELFF. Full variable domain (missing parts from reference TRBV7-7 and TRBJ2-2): GAGVSQSPRYKVTKRGQDVTLRCDPISSHATLYWYQQALGQGPEFLTYFNYEAQPDKSGLPSDRFSAERPEGSISTLTIQRTEQRDSAMYRCASSRDLGALKDPGELFFGEGSRLTVL.

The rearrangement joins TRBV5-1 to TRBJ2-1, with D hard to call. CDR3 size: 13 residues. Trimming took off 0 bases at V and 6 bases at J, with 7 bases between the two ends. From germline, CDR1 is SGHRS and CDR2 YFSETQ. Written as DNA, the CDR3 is TGCGCCAGCAGCTTGGCCAGAATCAATGAGCAGTTCTTC. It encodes CASSLARINEQFF.

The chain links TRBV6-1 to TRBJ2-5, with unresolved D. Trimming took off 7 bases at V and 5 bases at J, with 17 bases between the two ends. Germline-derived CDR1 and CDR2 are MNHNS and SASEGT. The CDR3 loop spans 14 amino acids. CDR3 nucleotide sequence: TGTGCCAGCACACACTCCAATCTGGGGGAGACCCAGTACTTC. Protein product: CASTHSNLGETQYF.

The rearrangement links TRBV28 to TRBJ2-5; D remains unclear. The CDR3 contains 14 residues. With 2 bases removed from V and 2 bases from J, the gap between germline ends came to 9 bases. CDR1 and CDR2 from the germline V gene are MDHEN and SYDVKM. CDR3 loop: CASSLVGSQETQYF. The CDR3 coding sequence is TGTGCCAGCAGTTTAGTAGGGTCTCAAGAGACCCAGTACTTC. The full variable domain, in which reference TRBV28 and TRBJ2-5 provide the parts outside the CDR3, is DVKVTQSSRYLVKRTGEKVFLECVQDMDHENMFWYRQDPGLGLRLIYFSYDVKMKEKGDIPEGYSVSREKKERFSLILESASTNQTSMYLCASSLVGSQETQYFGPGTRLLVL.

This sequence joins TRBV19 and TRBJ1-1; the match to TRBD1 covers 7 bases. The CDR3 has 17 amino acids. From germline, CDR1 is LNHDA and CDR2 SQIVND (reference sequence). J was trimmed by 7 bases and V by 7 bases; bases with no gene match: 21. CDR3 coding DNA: TGTGCCAGTACCTCTTACCCAGGGGGAGTGATAACCCATGAAGCTTTCTTT. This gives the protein CASTSYPGGVITHEAFF.

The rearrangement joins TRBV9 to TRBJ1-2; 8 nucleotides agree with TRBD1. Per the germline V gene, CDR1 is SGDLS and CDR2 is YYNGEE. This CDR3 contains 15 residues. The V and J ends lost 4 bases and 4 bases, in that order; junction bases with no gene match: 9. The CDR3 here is CASSTTTGEAYGYTF. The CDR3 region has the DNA TGTGCCAGCAGCACGACGACAGGGGAGGCCTATGGCTACACCTTC. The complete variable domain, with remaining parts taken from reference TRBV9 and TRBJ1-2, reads DSGVTQTPKHLITATGQRVTLRCSPRSGDLSVYWYQQSLDQGLQFLIQYYNGEERAKGNILERFSAQQFPDLHSELNLSSLELGDSALYFCASSTTTGEAYGYTFGSGTRLTVV.

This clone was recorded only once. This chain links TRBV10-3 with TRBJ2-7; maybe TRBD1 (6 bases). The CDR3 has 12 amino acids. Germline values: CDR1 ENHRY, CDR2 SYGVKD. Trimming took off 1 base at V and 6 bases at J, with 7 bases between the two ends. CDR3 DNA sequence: TGTGCCATCAGTGAGTTGGGGGCCGAGCAGTACTTC. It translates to CAISELGAEQYF.

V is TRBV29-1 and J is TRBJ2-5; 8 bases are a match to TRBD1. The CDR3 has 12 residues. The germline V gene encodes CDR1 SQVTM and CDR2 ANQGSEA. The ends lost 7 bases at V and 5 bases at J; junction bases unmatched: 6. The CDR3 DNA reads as TGCAGCGCCGGACAGGGTTCCGAGACCCAGTACTTC. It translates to CSAGQGSETQYF.

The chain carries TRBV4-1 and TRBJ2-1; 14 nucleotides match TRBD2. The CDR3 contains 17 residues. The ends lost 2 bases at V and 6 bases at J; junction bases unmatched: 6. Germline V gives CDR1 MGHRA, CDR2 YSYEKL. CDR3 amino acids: CASSQIGTSGSFNEQFF. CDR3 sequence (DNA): TGCGCCAGCAGCCAAATCGGGACTAGCGGGAGTTTCAATGAGCAGTTCTTC.

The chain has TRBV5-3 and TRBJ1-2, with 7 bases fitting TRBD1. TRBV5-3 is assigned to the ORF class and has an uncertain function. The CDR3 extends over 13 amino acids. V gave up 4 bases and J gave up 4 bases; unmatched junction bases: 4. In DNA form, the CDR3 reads TGTGCCAGAAGCAGACAGGGTTTCTATGGCTACACCTTC. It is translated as CARSRQGFYGYTF.